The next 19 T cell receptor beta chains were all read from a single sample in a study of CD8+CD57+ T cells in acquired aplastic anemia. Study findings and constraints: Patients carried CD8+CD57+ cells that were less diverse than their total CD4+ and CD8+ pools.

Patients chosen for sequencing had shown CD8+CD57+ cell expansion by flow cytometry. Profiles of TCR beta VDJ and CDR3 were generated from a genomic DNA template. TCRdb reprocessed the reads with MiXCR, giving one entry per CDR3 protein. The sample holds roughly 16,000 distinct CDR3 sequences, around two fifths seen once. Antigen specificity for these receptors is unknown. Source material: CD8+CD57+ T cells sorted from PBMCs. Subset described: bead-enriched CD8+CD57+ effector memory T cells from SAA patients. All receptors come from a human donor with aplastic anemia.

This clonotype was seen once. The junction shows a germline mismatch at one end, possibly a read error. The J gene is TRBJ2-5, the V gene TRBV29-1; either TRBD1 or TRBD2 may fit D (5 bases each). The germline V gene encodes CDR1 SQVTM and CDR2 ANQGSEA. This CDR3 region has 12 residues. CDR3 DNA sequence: TGCAGCGTTGGGGGGTATGTGGAGACCCAGTGCTTC. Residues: CSVGGYVETQCF.

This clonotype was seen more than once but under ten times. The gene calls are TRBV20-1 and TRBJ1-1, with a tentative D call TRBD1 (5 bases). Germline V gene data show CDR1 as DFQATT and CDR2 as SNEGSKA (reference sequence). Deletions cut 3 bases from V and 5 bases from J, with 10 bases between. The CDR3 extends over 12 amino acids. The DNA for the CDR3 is TGCAGTGCTAGGGAAGGGGAAACTGAAGCTTTCTTT. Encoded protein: CSAREGETEAFF.

The chain's CDR3 is CATTGQETHEQYF. Here the CDR3 DNA reads TGTGCCACCACGGGACAGGAAACTCACGAGCAGTACTTC. The chain employs TRBV15 and TRBJ2-7; 8 nucleotides align to TRBD1. Germline lookup yields CDR1 LNHNV and CDR2 YYDKDF (reference sequence). The CDR3 length is 13 residues. The trim removed 7 bases at V and 5 bases at J, leaving 7 bases unmatched.

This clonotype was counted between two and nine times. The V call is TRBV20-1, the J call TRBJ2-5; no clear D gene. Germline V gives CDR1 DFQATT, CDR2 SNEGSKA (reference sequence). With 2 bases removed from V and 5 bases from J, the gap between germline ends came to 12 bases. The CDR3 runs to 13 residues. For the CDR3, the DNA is TGCAGTGCTAGACTCGTAAGCCAGGAGACCCAGTACTTC. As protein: CSARLVSQETQYF.

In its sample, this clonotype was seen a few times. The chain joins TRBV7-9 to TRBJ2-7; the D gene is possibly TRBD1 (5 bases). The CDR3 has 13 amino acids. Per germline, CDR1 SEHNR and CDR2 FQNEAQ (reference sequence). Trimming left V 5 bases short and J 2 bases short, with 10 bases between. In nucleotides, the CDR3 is TGTGCCAGCAGCACAGGACGGGCCTACGAGCAGTACTTC. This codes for CASSTGRAYEQYF.

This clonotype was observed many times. As DNA, the CDR3 is TGTGCCATCTCCGTAACCCAGTTTGATGAGCAGTTCTTC. It is translated as CAISVTQFDEQFF. The gene calls are TRBV10-3 and TRBJ2-1; no firm D call. Trimming shortened V by 8 bases and J by 8 bases, and 16 bases separated the two germline ends. The CDR3 loop spans 13 amino acids. Germline CDR1 ENHRY, CDR2 SYGVKD.

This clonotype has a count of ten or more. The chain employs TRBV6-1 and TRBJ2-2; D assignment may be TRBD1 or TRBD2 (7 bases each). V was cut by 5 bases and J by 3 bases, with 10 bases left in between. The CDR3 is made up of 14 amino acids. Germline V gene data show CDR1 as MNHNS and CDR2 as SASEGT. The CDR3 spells CASSQGGDTGELFF. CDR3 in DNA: TGTGCCAGCAGTCAGGGGGGGGACACCGGGGAGCTGTTTTTT.

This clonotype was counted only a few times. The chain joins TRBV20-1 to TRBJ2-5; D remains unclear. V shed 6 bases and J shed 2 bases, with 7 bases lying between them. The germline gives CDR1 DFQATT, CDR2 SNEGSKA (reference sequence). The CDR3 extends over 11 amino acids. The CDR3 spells CSASRQETQYF. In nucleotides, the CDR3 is TGCAGTGCCTCGCGGCAAGAGACCCAGTACTTC.

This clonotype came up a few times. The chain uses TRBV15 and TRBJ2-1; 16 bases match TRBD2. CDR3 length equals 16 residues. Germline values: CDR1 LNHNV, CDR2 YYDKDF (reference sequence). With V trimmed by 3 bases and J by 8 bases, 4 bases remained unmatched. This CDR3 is CATSSEGLAGGDEQFF. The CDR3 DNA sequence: TGTGCCACCAGCAGCGAGGGACTAGCGGGGGGGGATGAGCAGTTCTTC.

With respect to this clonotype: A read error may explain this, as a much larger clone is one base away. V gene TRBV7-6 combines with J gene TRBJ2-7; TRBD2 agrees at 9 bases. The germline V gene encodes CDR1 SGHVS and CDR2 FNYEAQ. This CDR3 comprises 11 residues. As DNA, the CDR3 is TGTGTCAGCAGCGGGGGGACAGAGCAGTACTTC. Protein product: CVSSGGTEQYF.

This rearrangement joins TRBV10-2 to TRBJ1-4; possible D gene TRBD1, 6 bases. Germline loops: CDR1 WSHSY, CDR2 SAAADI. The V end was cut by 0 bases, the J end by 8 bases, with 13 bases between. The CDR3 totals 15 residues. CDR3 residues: CASSESTGSGEKLFF. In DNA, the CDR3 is TGCGCCAGCAGTGAGTCAACAGGGAGCGGGGAAAAACTGTTTTTT.

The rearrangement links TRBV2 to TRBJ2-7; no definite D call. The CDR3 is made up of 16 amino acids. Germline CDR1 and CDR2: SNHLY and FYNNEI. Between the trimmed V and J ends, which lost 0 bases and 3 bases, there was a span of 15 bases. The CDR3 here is CASSEARPRLLYEQYV. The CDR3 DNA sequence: TGTGCCAGCAGTGAAGCAAGGCCCAGGTTACTCTACGAGCAGTACGTC.

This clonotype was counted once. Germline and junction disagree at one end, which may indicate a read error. CDR3 coding DNA: TGTGCCAGCAGCAACAGTGGAGGCACCGGGGAGCTATTTTTT. This encodes CASSNSGGTGELFF. The V call is TRBV6-1, the J call TRBJ2-2; D perhaps matches TRBD2 (5 bases). Looked up from germline, CDR1 is MNHNS and CDR2 is SASEGT. The length of the CDR3 is 14 residues.

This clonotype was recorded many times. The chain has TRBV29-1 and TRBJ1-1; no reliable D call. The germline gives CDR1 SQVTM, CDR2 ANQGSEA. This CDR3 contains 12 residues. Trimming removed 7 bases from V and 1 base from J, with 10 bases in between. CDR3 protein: CSGGGGNTEAFF. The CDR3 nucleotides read TGCAGCGGTGGAGGTGGGAACACTGAAGCTTTCTTT.

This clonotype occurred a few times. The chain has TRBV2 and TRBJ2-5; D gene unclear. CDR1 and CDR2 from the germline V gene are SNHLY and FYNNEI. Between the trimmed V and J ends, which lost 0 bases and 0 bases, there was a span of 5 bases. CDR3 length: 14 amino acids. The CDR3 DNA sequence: TGTGCCAGCAGTGAAGCGCAGTACCAAGAGACCCAGTACTTC. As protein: CASSEAQYQETQYF.

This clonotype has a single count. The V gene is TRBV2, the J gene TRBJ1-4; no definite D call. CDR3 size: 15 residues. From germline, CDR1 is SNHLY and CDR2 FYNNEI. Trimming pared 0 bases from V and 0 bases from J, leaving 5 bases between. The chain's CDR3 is CASSEAATTNEKLFF. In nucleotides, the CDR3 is TGTGCCAGCAGTGAAGCGGCTACAACTAATGAAAAACTGTTTTTT.

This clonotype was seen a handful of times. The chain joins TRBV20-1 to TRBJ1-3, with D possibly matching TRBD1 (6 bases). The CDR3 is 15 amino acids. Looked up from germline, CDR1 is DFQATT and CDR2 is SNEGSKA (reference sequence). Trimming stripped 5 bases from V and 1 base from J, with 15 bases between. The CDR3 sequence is CSAGQSWPSGNTIYF. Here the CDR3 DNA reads TGCAGTGCTGGACAGTCTTGGCCATCTGGAAACACCATATATTTT.

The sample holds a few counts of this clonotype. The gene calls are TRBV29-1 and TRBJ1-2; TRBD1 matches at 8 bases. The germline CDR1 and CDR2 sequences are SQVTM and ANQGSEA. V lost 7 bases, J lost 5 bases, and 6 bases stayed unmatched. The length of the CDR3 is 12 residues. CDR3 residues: CSASDRVYGYTF. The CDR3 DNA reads TGCAGCGCCTCGGACAGGGTGTATGGCTACACCTTC.

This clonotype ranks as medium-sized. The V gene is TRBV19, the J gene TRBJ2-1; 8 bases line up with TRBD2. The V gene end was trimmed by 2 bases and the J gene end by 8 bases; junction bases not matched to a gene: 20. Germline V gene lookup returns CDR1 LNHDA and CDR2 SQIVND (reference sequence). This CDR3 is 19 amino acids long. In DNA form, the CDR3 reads TGTGCCAGTAGTATAAGTTTCACTAGCGGCATAATGGAAGTAGATGAGCAGTTCTTC. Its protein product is CASSISFTSGIMEVDEQFF.